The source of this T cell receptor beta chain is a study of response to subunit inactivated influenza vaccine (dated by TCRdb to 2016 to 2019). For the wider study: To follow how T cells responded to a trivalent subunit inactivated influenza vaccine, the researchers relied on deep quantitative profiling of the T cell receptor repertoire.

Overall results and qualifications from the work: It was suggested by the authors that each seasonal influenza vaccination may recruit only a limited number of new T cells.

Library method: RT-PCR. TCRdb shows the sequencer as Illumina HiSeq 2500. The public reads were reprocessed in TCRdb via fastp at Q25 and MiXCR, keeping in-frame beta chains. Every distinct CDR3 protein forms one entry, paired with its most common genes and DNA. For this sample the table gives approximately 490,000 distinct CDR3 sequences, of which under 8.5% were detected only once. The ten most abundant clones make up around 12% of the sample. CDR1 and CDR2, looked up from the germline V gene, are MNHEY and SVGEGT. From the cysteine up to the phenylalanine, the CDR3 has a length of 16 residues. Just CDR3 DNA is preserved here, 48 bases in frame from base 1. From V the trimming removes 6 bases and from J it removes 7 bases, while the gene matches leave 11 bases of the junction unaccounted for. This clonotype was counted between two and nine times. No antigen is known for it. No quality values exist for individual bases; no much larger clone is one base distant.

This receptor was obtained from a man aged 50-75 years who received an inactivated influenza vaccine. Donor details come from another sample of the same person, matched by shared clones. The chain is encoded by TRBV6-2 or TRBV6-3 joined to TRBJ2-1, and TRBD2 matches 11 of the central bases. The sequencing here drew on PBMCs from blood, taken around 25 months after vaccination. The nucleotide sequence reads TGTGCCAGCAGGGTAGCTGGGACTAGCGGAGGGAATGAGCAGTTCTTC. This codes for CASRVAGTSGGNEQFF.